This is a list of T cell receptor beta chains from one sample in a study of blood T cell repertoires in COVID-19. Produced via immunoSEQ multiplex PCR; TCRdb's table is partial and in-frame only. Altogether fewer than 75,000 clones are present, 87% being singletons, with the ten largest covering roughly 8%. Specimen: peripheral blood. The receptors derive from a man in his fifties or sixties with active COVID-19. The CDR3 runs from the conserved cysteine through the conserved F or W. Each record gives: clone size, J gene, V gene, D gene, CDR3 protein, CDR3 DNA. D genes are given only for firm matches. Size tells how often a clone was seen (once, few, many) or the class of an expanded clone, and some rows leave it out.

NA,TRBJ2-3,TRBV4-2,TRBD2,CASSLTGTSGRAGTQYF,TGTGCCAGCAGTCTGACCGGGACTAGCGGGAGGGCCGGTACGCAGTATTTT
NA,TRBJ2-5,TRBV28,TRBD2,CASRPGLAEKETQYF,TGTGCCAGCAGACCGGGACTAGCGGAAAAAGAGACCCAGTACTTC
NA,TRBJ1-6,TRBV5-8,TRBD1,CASSLGQGDNSPLHF,TGTGCCAGCAGCTTGGGGCAGGGGGATAATTCACCCCTCCACTTT
NA,TRBJ2-7,TRBV6-6,NA,CASSYEARPTYEQYF,TGTGCCAGCAGTTACGAGGCAAGGCCTACCTACGAGCAGTACTTC
NA,TRBJ1-2,TRBV5-6,NA,CASSLAGRGYTF,TGTGCCAGCAGCTTGGCAGGGAGGGGCTACACCTTC
NA,TRBJ2-1,TRBV4-1,TRBD1,CASSQDGRGRMNEQFF,TGCGCCAGCAGCCAAGATGGCAGGGGGCGCATGAATGAGCAGTTCTTC
NA,TRBJ2-1,TRBV6-5,NA,CASSIRDNYNEQFF,TGTGCCAGCAGCATTAGGGACAACTACAATGAGCAGTTCTTC
NA,TRBJ1-2,TRBV7-8,TRBD1,CASSLAPDRVDRGYTF,TGTGCCAGCAGCTTAGCGCCGGACAGGGTCGATCGGGGCTACACCTTC
once,TRBJ1-1,TRBV15,NA,CATSPRRGTEAFF,TGTGCCACCAGTCCGAGGCGGGGGACTGAAGCTTTCTTT
NA,TRBJ2-2,TRBV5-1,NA,CASSWRDHSLYGTGELFF,TGCGCCAGCAGCTGGAGGGACCATAGTTTGTACGGAACCGGGGAGCTGTTTTTT
NA,TRBJ1-3,TRBV29-1,NA,CSATRTESGNTIYF,TGCAGCGCTACCCGGACTGAATCTGGAAACACCATATATTTT
once,TRBJ2-3,TRBV28,NA,CASGSAQHTDTQYF,TGTGCCAGCGGGAGCGCGCAGCACACAGATACGCAGTATTTT
NA,TRBJ2-4,TRBV6-1,NA,CASSEAPGAGTAAQNYASF,TGTGCCAGCAGTGAAGCTCCAGGGGCAGGGACCGCCGCCCAAAACTACGCCTCCTTC
NA,TRBJ1-1,TRBV13,TRBD1,CASSPPTGTGGNTEAFF,TGTGCCAGCAGCCCACCTACCGGGACAGGTGGGAACACTGAAGCTTTCTTT
once,TRBJ1-4,TRBV6-5,NA,CASSRTPFNEKLFF,TGTGCCAGCAGTCGGACACCTTTTAATGAAAAACTGTTTTTT
few,TRBJ1-2,TRBV3-1/TRBV3-2,TRBD1,CASSQDWTGANYGYTF,TGTGCCAGCAGCCAAGATTGGACAGGTGCTAACTATGGCTACACCTTC
NA,TRBJ2-3,TRBV29-1,TRBD2,CSVEEVRGSSGDTQYF,TGCAGCGTTGAAGAAGTGCGGGGGAGCTCGGGGGATACGCAGTATTTT
NA,TRBJ2-2,TRBV6-5,TRBD2,CASSLRTSGNTGELFF,TGTGCCAGCAGTTTACGGACTAGCGGAAACACCGGGGAGCTGTTTTTT
once,TRBJ1-2,TRBV4-3,TRBD1,CASSLPLGQGAGGYTF,TGCGCCAGCAGCCTCCCCCTCGGGCAGGGGGCAGGTGGCTACACCTTC
NA,TRBJ2-5,TRBV28,NA,CASSFAVTGPFQETQYF,TGTGCCAGCAGTTTCGCGGTCACAGGGCCCTTCCAAGAGACCCAGTACTTC
NA,TRBJ2-2,TRBV9,NA,CASSAYRGELFF,TGTGCCAGCAGCGCTTACAGGGGGGAGCTGTTTTTT
NA,TRBJ2-5,TRBV6-6,TRBD1,CASSYSGTGAETQYF,TGTGCCAGCAGTTACTCCGGGACAGGGGCGGAGACCCAGTACTTC
NA,TRBJ1-1,TRBV24-1,NA,CATSDGFGTTF,TGTGCCACCAGTGATGGTTTCGGGACTACCTTT
NA,TRBJ1-2,TRBV6-5,TRBD1,CASSRQGLGNYGYTF,TGTGCCAGCAGCAGACAGGGGTTAGGGAACTATGGCTACACCTTC
NA,TRBJ2-1,TRBV11-2,NA,CASSAHKNEQFF,TGTGCCAGCAGCGCCCACAAGAATGAGCAGTTCTTC
NA,TRBJ1-4,TRBV16,TRBD1,CASSRTSGTATNEKLFF,TGTGCCAGCAGCCGTACGTCCGGGACAGCAACTAATGAAAAACTGTTTTTT
NA,TRBJ2-5,TRBV5-5,NA,CASSLSGGLYETQYF,TGTGCCAGCAGCTTGTCCGGGGGGCTTTATGAGACCCAGTACTTC
NA,TRBJ2-7,TRBV28,TRBD1,CASSSGTGGEQYF,TGTGCCAGCAGCTCCGGGACAGGGGGCGAGCAGTACTTC
NA,TRBJ2-2,TRBV11-3,NA,CASRLAESTGELFF,TGTGCCAGCAGATTAGCAGAATCCACCGGGGAGCTGTTTTTT